The rows below give T cell receptor beta chains drawn from one sample of a study of blood T cell repertoires in COVID-19. Data came from immunoSEQ multiplex PCR; TCRdb stores just in-frame clones and leaves some out. The sample shows about 140,000 clones, about 79% of them seen only once. Sequenced sample: peripheral blood. Every receptor here comes from a woman over 75 with active or convalescent COVID-19. Each CDR3 is given without its conserved first and last residue. Each record gives: D gene, J gene, V gene, CDR3 length, CDR3 protein. The D gene is left open where the match is weak.

TRBD1,TRBJ1-4,TRBV30,15,AFRPPGTGAPREKLF
TRBD1,TRBJ1-1,TRBV13,12,ASSRDRIIAEAF
.,TRBJ1-5,TRBV10-3,13,AISESGLDNQPQH
TRBD1,TRBJ1-6,TRBV28,12,ASKTGGGGSPLH
.,TRBJ1-1,TRBV7-2,13,ASSLVAVQNTEAF
TRBD1,TRBJ1-3,TRBV6-5,13,ASSYGQGRGNTIY
.,TRBJ1-1,TRBV5-1,12,ASSLRTVNTEAF
TRBD2,TRBJ2-2,TRBV11-2,14,ASSSLSGGITGELF
TRBD1,TRBJ2-1,TRBV7-3,13,ASNVGQGTYNEQF
TRBD2,TRBJ2-1,TRBV19,13,ASSIEGGRVNEQF
.,TRBJ2-1,TRBV10-1,12,ASSERGLVNEQF
.,TRBJ2-3,TRBV5-6,10,ASSLQGNTQY
.,TRBJ1-5,TRBV7-2,11,ASSLGQNQPQH
.,TRBJ1-6,TRBV5-1,11,ASSLSGNSPLH
TRBD1,TRBJ2-7,TRBV6-2/TRBV6-3,12,ASSLQGSPYEQY
TRBD1,TRBJ1-6,TRBV7-3,12,ASSQGQGPLPLH